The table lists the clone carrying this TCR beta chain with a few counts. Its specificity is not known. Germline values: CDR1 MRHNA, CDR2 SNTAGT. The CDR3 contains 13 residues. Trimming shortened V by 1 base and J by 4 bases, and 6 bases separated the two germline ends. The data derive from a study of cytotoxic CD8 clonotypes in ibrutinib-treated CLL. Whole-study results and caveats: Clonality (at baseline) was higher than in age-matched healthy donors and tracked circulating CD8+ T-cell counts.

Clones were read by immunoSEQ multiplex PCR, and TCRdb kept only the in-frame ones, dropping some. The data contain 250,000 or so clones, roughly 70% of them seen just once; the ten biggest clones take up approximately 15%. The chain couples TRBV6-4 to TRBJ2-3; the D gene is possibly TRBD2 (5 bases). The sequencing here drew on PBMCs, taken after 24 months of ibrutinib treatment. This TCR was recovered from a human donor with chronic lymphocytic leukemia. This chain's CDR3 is CASSDLRADTQYF. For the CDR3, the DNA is TGTGCCAGCAGTGACTTGCGGGCAGATACGCAGTATTTT.